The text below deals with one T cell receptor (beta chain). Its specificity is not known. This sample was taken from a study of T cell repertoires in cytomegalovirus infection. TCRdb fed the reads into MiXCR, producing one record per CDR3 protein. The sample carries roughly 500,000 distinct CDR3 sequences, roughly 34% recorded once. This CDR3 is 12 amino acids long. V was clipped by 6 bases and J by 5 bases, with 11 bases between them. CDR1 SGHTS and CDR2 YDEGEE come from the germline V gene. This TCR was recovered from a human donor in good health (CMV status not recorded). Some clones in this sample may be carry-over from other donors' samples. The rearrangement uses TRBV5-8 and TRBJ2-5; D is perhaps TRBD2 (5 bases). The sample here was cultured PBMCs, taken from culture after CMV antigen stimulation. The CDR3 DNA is TGTGCCAGCACCCCTTGGGAGGAGACCCAGTACTTC. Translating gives CASTPWEETQYF.